This T cell receptor beta chain was sequenced during a study of blood T cells in healthy people across ages. Whole-study context: Researchers report that template switching captured about one barcoded beta molecule per two T cells.

Turning to this clonotype: What it binds is not known. Possible read error: a much larger clone is one base away.

Together with a sample-barcoded 5' primer, a J-beta primer mix was included in a second PCR lasting about 7 to 11 cycles. TCRdb called the 5' RACE reads again in MiXCR, with one record for every CDR3 protein. The sample holds roughly 1,500,000 distinct CDR3 sequences, 42% seen once. The individuals who served as donors were healthy Caucasians living in Russia, aged about 6 to 100. Study conclusions and caveats: No conclusive comparison of naive versus antigen-experienced cells was possible with unsorted PBMCs.

The CDR3 has 14 residues. Germline values: CDR1 SGHAT, CDR2 FQNNGV. V shed 5 bases and J shed 7 bases, with 18 bases lying between them. The specimen was blood. The chain recombines TRBV11-2 with TRBJ2-7; a possible D gene is TRBD2 (5 bases). This TCR derives from a woman between 18 and 29 years old in good health. The DNA of the CDR3 is TGTGCCAGCAGCCTGAATAACGCGGGCTATGAGCAGTACTTC. This codes for CASSLNNAGYEQYF. Together with reference TRBV11-2 and TRBJ2-7, the CDR3 gives the full variable domain: EAGVAQSPRYKIIEKRQSVAFWCNPISGHATLYWYQQILGQGPKLLIQFQNNGVVDDSQLPKDRFSAERLKGVDSTLKIQPAKLEDSAVYLCASSLNNAGYEQYFGPGTRLTVT.